These 10 T cell receptor beta chains share one sample of origin, sequenced in a study of blood T cell repertoires in COVID-19. Only in-frame clones appear in the TCRdb table, and some are missing; sequencing was by immunoSEQ multiplex PCR. The sample has under 35,000 clones, about 80% seen once. Material for sequencing was peripheral blood. Source of these receptors: a man aged 70 or older with active COVID-19.

The chain couples TRBV28 to TRBJ1-1; 7 bases map to TRBD1. The length of the CDR3 is 14 residues. CDR1 and CDR2 from the germline V gene are MDHEN and SYDVKM. Trimming removed 7 bases from V and 1 base from J; junction bases left unmatched: 6. In DNA form, the CDR3 reads TGTGCCAGCATACCAGGGGGAGAGAACACTGAAGCTTTCTTT. Translating it yields CASIPGGENTEAFF.

The DNA for the CDR3 is TGTGCCAGCAGTCCCGGGACTACCAAAAACATTCAGTACTTC. The encoded protein is CASSPGTTKNIQYF. The chain uses TRBV28 and TRBJ2-4, with TRBD2 identical over 7 bases. CDR3 length: 14 residues. CDR1 is MDHEN, CDR2 SYDVKM, per germline. V lost 5 bases to trimming and J lost 2 bases; unmatched junction nucleotides: 3.

The CDR3 DNA reads TGTGCCAGCAGTTATAATCGCAGAAACTATGGCTACACCTTC. This sequence encodes CASSYNRRNYGYTF. V is TRBV6-2 or TRBV6-3 and J is TRBJ1-2; D is unclear. The CDR3 loop spans 14 amino acids. The V end was cut by 3 bases, the J end by 2 bases, with 10 bases between. The V gene's germline CDR1 is MNHEY and CDR2 SVGEGT.

J is TRBJ2-3 and V is TRBV11-3; 10 positions match TRBD2. V lost 1 base and J lost 4; bases outside the gene matches: 2. Germline V gene data show CDR1 as SGHNT and CDR2 as YENEEA. The CDR3 is 15 amino acids. This chain's CDR3 is CASSLGLAGADTQYF. In nucleotides, the CDR3 is TGTGCCAGCAGCTTAGGGCTAGCGGGAGCAGATACGCAGTATTTT.

V is TRBV28 and J is TRBJ2-3, with a weak D call TRBD2 (5 bases). Germline CDR1 MDHEN, CDR2 SYDVKM. Trimming removed 1 base from V and 5 bases from J, with 19 bases in between. This CDR3 has 17 amino acids. Written as DNA, the CDR3 is TGTGCCAGCAGTTTATTTGGCCCCACCGAGGGCCTAGATACGCAGTATTTT. It translates to CASSLFGPTEGLDTQYF.

In its sample, this clone was seen a few times. J is TRBJ1-6 and V is TRBV3-1 (or the pseudogene TRBV3-2), with 8 nucleotides matching TRBD1. With V trimmed by 3 bases and J by 6 bases, 7 bases remained unmatched. Germline CDR1 reads LGHDT; CDR2 reads YNNKEL (reference sequence). The CDR3 loop spans 16 amino acids. CDR3 region: CASSQGRTGINSPLHF. As DNA, the CDR3 is TGTGCCAGCAGCCAGGGGCGGACAGGGATTAATTCACCCCTCCACTTT.

This clone has just one count. CDR3 DNA: TGTGCCAGCAGCCAGGAAGGCAGGGGGAATGATGGCTACACCTTC. Protein: CASSQEGRGNDGYTF. This chain joins TRBV4-2 and TRBJ1-2; 7 nucleotides agree with TRBD1. Germline V gene sequence: CDR1 LGHNA, CDR2 YNFKEQ. The CDR3 has 15 amino acids. The junction had 10 bases not matched to a gene; V was cut back by 3 bases and J by 6 bases.

The V call is TRBV27, the J call TRBJ2-2; 9 bases fit TRBD2. Germline V gene lookup returns CDR1 MNHEY and CDR2 SMNVEV (reference sequence). The CDR3 has 14 residues. Trimming at V came to 8 bases and at J to 2 bases, leaving 3 bases not matched to a gene. CDR3 DNA sequence: TGTGCCAGCGCTAGCGGGACAAACACCGGGGAGCTGTTTTTT. It translates to CASASGTNTGELFF.

The V and J genes are TRBV30 and TRBJ2-2, with 11 bases identical to TRBD1. V was pared by 1 base and J by 6 bases, with 4 bases of the junction left unmatched. CDR1 and CDR2 from the germline V gene are GTSNPN and SVGIG (reference sequence). The length of the CDR3 is 15 residues. CDR3 sequence: CAWSADRGRAGELFF. CDR3 DNA sequence: TGTGCCTGGAGTGCGGACAGGGGGCGGGCCGGGGAGCTGTTTTTT.

The chain uses TRBV9 and TRBJ1-4, with 10 bases that match TRBD1. Germline CDR1 SGDLS, CDR2 YYNGEE. The ends lost 5 bases at V and 8 bases at J; junction bases unmatched: 3. The CDR3 contains 13 residues. The CDR3 bases are TGTGCCAGCAGTGGGACAGGGGACGAAAAACTGTTTTTT. It yields the protein CASSGTGDEKLFF.